This TCR beta chain was recovered during a study of control samples from healthy donors and cancer patients. The CDR3 covers 16 residues. The germline V gene encodes CDR1 MDHEN and CDR2 SYDVKM. V dropped 2 bases and J dropped 3 bases, with 17 bases sitting between them. Clones were sequenced by immunoSEQ multiplex PCR, and TCRdb holds only the in-frame ones, with some missing. This sample contains roughly 190,000 clones. The sample taken for sequencing was blood. The source of this sequence is a woman aged 25-40 years in good health. The chain employs TRBV28 and TRBJ2-7; D is undetermined. The CDR3 is CASSLRGTGRNYEQYF. The CDR3 region has the DNA TGTGCCAGCAGTTTAAGAGGAACTGGCCGGAACTACGAGCAGTACTTC.